The clone carrying this T cell receptor (beta chain) was counted between two and nine times. As yet, its antigen is unknown. This sample was included in a study of CD8+ T cells in alopecia areata. Study-level points and caveats: It was less clear whether patients shared TCRs than it was in mice, possibly because of HLA.

cDNA prepared by RNA extraction and subsequent reverse transcription served as the template for sequencing. TCRdb's table, derived via immunoSEQ multiplex PCR, lists solely in-frame clones and lacks some. The table shows 120,000 to 150,000 clones, with around two thirds occurring only once. A FACSAria was used to sort CD4+ and CD8+ T cells. These cells came from PBMCs. CDR3 size: 15 residues. V was pared by 2 bases and J by 7 bases, with 17 bases between. Germline CDR1 is MNHEY and CDR2 is SVGAGI. The chain links TRBV6-5 to TRBJ2-5; TRBD1 or TRBD2 may be the D gene (6 bases each). Specimen: CD8+ T cells sorted from blood. The sequence was collected from a human donor in good health. CDR3 in DNA: TGTGCCAGCAGTTACGGGGACGGGGGCCAGGGGACCCAGTACTTC. Its translation is CASSYGDGGQGTQYF.